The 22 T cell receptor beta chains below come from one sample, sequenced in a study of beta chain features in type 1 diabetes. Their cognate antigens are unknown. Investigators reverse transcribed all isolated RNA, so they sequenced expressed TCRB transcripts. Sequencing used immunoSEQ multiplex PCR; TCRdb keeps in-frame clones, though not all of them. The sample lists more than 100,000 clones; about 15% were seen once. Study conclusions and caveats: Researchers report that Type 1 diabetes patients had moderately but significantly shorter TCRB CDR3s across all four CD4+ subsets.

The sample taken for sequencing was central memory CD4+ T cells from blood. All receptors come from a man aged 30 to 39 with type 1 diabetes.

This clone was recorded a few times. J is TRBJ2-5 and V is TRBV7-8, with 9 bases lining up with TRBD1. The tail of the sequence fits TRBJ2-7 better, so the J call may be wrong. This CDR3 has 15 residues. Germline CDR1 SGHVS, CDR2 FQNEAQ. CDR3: CASSSPGTGTYEQYF. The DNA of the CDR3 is TGTGCCAGCAGCTCGCCCGGGACAGGGACATACGAGCAGTACTTC.

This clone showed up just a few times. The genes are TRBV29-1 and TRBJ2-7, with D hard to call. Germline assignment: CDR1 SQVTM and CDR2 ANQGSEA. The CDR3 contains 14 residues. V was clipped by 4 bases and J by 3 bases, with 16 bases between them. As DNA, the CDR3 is TGCAGCGTTGGGCTGAGAAGGCAAGACTACGAGCAGTACTTC. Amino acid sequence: CSVGLRRQDYEQYF.

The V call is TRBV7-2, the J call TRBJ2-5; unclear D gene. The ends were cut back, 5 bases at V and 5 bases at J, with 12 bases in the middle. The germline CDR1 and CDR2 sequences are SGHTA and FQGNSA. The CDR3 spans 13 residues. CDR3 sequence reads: CASSPRVKETQYF. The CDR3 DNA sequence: TGTGCCAGCAGCCCCCGGGTGAAGGAGACCCAGTACTTC.

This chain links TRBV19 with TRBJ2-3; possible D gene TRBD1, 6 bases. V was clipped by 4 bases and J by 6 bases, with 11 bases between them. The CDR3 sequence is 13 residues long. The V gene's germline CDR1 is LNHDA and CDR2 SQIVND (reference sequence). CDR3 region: CASSTLQGDTQYF. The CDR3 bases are TGTGCCAGTAGTACTCTCCAGGGGGATACGCAGTATTTT.

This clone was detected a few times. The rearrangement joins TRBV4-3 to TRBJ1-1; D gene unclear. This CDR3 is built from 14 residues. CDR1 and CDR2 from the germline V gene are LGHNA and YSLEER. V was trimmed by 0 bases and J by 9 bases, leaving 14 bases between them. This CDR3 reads CASSQDARERQAFF. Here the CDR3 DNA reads TGCGCCAGCAGCCAAGATGCTCGGGAACGTCAAGCTTTCTTT.

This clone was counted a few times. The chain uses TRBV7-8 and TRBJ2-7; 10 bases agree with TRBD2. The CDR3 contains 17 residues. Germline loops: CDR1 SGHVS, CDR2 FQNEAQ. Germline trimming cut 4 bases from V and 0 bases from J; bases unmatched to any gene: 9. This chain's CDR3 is CASSSIAGGPTSYEQYF. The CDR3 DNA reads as TGTGCCAGCAGCTCGATAGCGGGGGGCCCAACCTCCTACGAGCAGTACTTC.

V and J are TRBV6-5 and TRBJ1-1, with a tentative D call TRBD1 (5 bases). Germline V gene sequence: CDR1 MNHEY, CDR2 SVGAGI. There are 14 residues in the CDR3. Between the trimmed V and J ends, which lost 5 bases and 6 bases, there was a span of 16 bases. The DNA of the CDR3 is TGTGCCAGCAGTAACAGGAACCTCAGGGCTGAAGCTTTCTTT. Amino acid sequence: CASSNRNLRAEAFF.

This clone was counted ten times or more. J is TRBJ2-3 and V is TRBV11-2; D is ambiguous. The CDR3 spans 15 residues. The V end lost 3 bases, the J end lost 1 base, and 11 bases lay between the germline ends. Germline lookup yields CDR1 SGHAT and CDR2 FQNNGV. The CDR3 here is CASSFNLVRTDTQYF. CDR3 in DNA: TGTGCCAGCAGCTTCAACCTTGTACGCACAGATACGCAGTATTTT.

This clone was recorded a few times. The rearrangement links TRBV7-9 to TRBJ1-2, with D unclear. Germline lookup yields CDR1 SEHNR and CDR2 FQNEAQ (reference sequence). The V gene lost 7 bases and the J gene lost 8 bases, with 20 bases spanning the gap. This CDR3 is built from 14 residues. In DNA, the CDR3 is TGTGCCAGCACCACTCCCACAGACTTGCGCGGCTACACCTTC. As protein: CASTTPTDLRGYTF.

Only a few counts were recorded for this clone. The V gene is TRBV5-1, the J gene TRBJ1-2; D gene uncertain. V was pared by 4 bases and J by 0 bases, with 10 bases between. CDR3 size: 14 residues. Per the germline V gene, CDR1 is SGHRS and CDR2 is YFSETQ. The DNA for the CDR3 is TGCGCCAGCAGCCCCCGAACTTCTAACTATGGCTACACCTTC. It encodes CASSPRTSNYGYTF.

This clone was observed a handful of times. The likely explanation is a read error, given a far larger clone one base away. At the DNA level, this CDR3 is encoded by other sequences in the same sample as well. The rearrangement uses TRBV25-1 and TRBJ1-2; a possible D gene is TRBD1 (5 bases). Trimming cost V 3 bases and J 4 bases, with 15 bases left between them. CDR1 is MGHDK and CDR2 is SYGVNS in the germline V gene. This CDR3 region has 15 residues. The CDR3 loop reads CASSDSRRASYGYTF. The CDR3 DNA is TGTGCCAGCAGTGACTCCCGCAGGGCTAGCTATGGCTACACCTTC.

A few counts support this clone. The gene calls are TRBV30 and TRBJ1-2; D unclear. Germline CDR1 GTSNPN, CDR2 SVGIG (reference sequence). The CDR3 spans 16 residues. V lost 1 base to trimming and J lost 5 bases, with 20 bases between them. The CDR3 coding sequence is TGTGCCTGGAGTGCCTTTGCGGGCGCAACCTATTATGGCTACACCTTC. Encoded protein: CAWSAFAGATYYGYTF.

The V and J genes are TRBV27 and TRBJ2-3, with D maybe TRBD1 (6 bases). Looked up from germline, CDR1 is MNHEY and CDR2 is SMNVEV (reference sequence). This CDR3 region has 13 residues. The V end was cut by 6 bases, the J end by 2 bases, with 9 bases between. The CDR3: CASSNRDTDTQYF. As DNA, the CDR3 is TGTGCCAGCAGCAACAGGGACACAGATACGCAGTATTTT.

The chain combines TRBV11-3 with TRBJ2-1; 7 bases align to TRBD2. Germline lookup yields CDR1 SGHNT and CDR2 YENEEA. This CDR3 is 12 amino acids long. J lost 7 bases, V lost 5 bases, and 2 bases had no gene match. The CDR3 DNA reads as TGTGCCAGCAGCCAACTAGCGAATGAGCAGTTCTTC. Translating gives CASSQLANEQFF.

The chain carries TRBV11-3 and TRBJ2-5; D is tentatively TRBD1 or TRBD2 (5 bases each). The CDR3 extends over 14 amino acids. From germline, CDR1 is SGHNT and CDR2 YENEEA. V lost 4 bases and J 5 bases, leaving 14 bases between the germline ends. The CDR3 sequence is CASSSGVEGETQYF. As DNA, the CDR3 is TGTGCCAGCAGCTCCGGGGTTGAGGGGGAGACCCAGTACTTC.

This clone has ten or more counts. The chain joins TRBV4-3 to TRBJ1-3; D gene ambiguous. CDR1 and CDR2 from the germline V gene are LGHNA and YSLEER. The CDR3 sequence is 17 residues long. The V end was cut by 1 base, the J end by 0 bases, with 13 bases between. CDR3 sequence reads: CASSQVSAGGSGNTIYF. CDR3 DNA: TGCGCCAGCAGCCAAGTTTCTGCAGGAGGCTCTGGAAACACCATATATTTT.

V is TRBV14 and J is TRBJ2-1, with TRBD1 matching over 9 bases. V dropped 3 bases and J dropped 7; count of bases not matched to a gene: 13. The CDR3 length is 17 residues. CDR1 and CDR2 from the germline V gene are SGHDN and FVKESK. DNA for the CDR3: TGTGCCAGCAGCCAGAGAACCGGGACAGGGAATGGGAATGAGCAGTTCTTC. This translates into CASSQRTGTGNGNEQFF. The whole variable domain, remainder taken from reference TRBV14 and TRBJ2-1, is EAGVTQFPSHSVIEKGQTVTLRCDPISGHDNLYWYRRVMGKEIKFLLHFVKESKQDESGMPNNRFLAERTGGTYSTLKVQPAELEDSGVYFCASSQRTGTGNGNEQFFGPGTRLTVL.

Here the CDR3 DNA reads TGTGCCAGCAGCTCGGGCAGGGAAGGCTACACCTTC. This gives the protein CASSSGREGYTF. This chain connects TRBV7-3 to TRBJ1-2; D may be TRBD1 (5 bases). There are 12 residues in the CDR3. V was shortened by 4 bases and J by 8 bases, with 11 bases between the two germline ends. Germline V gene sequence: CDR1 SGHTA, CDR2 FQGTGA.

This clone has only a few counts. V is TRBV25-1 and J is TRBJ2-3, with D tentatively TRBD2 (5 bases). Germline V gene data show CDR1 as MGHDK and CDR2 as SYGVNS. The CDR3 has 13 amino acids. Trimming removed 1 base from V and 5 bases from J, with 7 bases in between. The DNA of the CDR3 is TGTGCCAGCAGTGAATGGGGAGTAGATACGCAGTATTTT. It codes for CASSEWGVDTQYF.

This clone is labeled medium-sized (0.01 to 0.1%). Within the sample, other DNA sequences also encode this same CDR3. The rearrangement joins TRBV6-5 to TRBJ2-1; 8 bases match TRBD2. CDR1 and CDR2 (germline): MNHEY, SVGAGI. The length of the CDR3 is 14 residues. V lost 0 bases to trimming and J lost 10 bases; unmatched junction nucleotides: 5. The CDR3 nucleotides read TGTGCCAGCAGTTACTCGAGAAGGACTAGCGAGCAGTTCTTC. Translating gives CASSYSRRTSEQFF.

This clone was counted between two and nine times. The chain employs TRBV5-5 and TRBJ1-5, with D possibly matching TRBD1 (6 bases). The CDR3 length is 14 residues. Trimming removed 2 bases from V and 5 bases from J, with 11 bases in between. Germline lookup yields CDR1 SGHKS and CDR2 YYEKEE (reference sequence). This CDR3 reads CASSFQGTDQPQHF. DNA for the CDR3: TGTGCCAGCAGCTTCCAGGGGACCGATCAGCCCCAGCATTTT.

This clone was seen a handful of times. CDR3 sequence reads: CASSPSSGYNEQFF. The DNA of the CDR3 is TGTGCCAGCAGCCCGTCTAGCGGGTACAATGAGCAGTTCTTC. V usage is TRBV14 and J usage is TRBJ2-1, with 8 bases lining up with TRBD2. The CDR3 runs to 14 residues. V lost 4 bases to trimming and J lost 4 bases; unmatched junction nucleotides: 3. Looked up from germline, CDR1 is SGHDN and CDR2 is FVKESK.